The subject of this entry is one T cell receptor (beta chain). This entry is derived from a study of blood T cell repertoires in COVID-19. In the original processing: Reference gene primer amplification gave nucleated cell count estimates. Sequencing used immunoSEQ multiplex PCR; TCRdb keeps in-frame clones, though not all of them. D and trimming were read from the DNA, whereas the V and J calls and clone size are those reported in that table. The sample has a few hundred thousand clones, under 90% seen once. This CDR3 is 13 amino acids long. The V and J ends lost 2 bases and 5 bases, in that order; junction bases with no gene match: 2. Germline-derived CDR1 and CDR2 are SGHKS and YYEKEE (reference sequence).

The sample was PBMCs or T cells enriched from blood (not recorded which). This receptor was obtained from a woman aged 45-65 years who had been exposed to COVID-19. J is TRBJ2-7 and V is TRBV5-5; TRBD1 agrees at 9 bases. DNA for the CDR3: TGTGCCAGCAGCTTCACAGGGGGCGACGAGCAGTACTTC. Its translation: CASSFTGGDEQYF.